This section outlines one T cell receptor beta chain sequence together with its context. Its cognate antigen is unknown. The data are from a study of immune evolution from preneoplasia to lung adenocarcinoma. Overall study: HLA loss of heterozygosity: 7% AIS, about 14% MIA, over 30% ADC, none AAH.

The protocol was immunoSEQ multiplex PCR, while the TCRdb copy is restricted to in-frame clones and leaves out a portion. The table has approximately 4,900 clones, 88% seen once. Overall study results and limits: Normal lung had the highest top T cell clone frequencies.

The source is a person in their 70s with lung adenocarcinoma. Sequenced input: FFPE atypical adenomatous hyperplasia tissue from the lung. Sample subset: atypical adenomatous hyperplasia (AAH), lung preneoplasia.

DNA of the CDR3: TGTGCCAGCAGTTCCTGGGGACAGGGCCGGTCGACCGGGGAGCTGTTTTTT. It encodes CASSSWGQGRSTGELFF. The rearrangement uses TRBV27 and TRBJ2-2, with 9 bases identical to TRBD1. V lost 4 bases and J lost 5; bases outside the gene matches: 11. CDR1 MNHEY and CDR2 SMNVEV come from the germline V gene (reference sequence). CDR3 size: 17 residues.